These 17 T cell receptor beta chains originate from one sample sequenced in a study of T cells in Graves' hyperthyroidism and ophthalmopathy. Amplification of TCR beta CDR3 regions was performed using RNA transcripts as template. The TCR CDR3 was amplified in a first-round RT-PCR using the HTBI primer set. TCRdb reanalysed the multiplex PCR reads using MiXCR and keeps one entry per CDR3 protein. Of hundreds of thousands of distinct CDR3 sequences listed, roughly 14% are singletons. Sequencing used blood. Source of these receptors: a man younger than 35 with Graves' ophthalmopathy.

This clonotype appeared many times. V and J are TRBV12-3 or TRBV12-4 and TRBJ2-7; 7 bases are a match to TRBD2. J gave up 3 bases and V 7 bases, and 9 bases lay outside the gene matches. CDR3 size: 14 residues. In nucleotides, the CDR3 is TGTGCCAGCACCAGGACTAGTGATTTCTACGAGCAGTACTTC. Translating it yields CASTRTSDFYEQYF.

Many counts were recorded for this clonotype. The chain couples TRBV30 to TRBJ1-1; perhaps TRBD1 as D (5 bases). Trimming took 0 bases from V and 1 from J, leaving 9 bases between them. Germline loops: CDR1 GTSNPN, CDR2 SVGIG (reference sequence). The CDR3 sequence is 14 residues long. CDR3 sequence (DNA): TGTGCCTGGAGTGTTGGGGGATCGAACACTGAAGCTTTCTTT. It translates to CAWSVGGSNTEAFF.

This clonotype was detected a few times. The chain is built from TRBV7-9 and TRBJ2-1; 9 bases line up with TRBD1. Unmatched junction bases numbered 10, after V lost 5 bases and J lost 8 bases. The CDR3 is 15 residues long. CDR1 SEHNR and CDR2 FQNEAQ come from the germline V gene (reference sequence). This CDR3 is CASSALDRGGDEQFF. CDR3 nucleotide sequence: TGTGCCAGCAGCGCGTTGGACAGGGGCGGCGATGAGCAGTTCTTC.

The J gene is TRBJ2-2, the V gene TRBV19, with 10 positions matching TRBD2. This CDR3 contains 17 residues. Germline V gives CDR1 LNHDA, CDR2 SQIVND (reference sequence). With 3 bases clipped from V and 3 bases from J, the junction kept 7 bases outside the gene matches. CDR3 protein: CASSISLAGVDTGELFF. The CDR3 nucleotides read TGTGCCAGTAGTATTAGTCTAGCGGGAGTCGACACCGGGGAGCTGTTTTTT.

This clonotype was recorded at least ten times. The J gene is TRBJ1-1, the V gene TRBV3-1; D may be TRBD1 (6 bases). Between the trimmed V and J ends, which lost 0 bases and 1 base, there was a span of 18 bases. Germline V gene lookup returns CDR1 LGHDT and CDR2 YNNKEL (reference sequence). The CDR3 sequence is 18 residues long. DNA for the CDR3: TGTGCCAGCAGCCAAGATTCCCGGGGGCGAGGCAAGAACACTGAAGCTTTCTTT. Amino acid sequence: CASSQDSRGRGKNTEAFF.

This clonotype was recorded many times. V is TRBV25-1 and J is TRBJ2-7; 11 positions match TRBD1. Trimming at V came to 2 bases and at J to 3 bases, leaving 9 bases not matched to a gene. The V gene's germline CDR1 is MGHDK and CDR2 SYGVNS. The CDR3 is made up of 17 amino acids. The CDR3 DNA sequence: TGTGCCAGCAGTGAACGGACAGGGGGCGCTTATCGCTACGAGCAGTACTTC. Amino acid sequence: CASSERTGGAYRYEQYF.

The chain uses TRBV7-6 and TRBJ2-7; D remains unclear. CDR3 size: 12 residues. The V end was cut by 5 bases, the J end by 5 bases, with 10 bases between. Germline CDR1 is SGHVS and CDR2 is FNYEAQ. The CDR3 is CASSPGYDEQYF. The DNA of the CDR3 is TGTGCCAGCAGCCCCGGGTACGACGAGCAGTACTTC.

This chain links TRBV28 with TRBJ1-1; D remains unclear. CDR1 is MDHEN, CDR2 SYDVKM, per germline. The CDR3 runs to 14 residues. V lost 2 bases and J 4 bases, leaving 11 bases between the germline ends. The CDR3 reads CASSLSPGITEAFF. The CDR3 DNA sequence: TGTGCCAGCAGTTTAAGCCCGGGCATCACTGAAGCTTTCTTT.

In this sample, this clonotype turned up many times. The chain is built from TRBV12-3 or TRBV12-4 and TRBJ2-5; weak D call: TRBD1 (5 bases). This CDR3 spans 14 amino acids. V gave up 5 bases and J gave up 6 bases, with 16 bases separating them. The CDR3 region is CASSHNWGQQTQYF. Written as DNA, the CDR3 is TGTGCCAGCAGTCATAATTGGGGCCAGCAGACCCAGTACTTC.

This clonotype was observed many times. J is TRBJ2-5 and V is TRBV2; 14 nucleotides align to TRBD2. After removal of 5 bases from V and 3 bases from J, the junction contained 8 bases not matched to a gene. CDR3 size: 17 residues. Germline values: CDR1 SNHLY, CDR2 FYNNEI. Written as DNA, the CDR3 is TGTGCCAGCAGTACTCCGGGACTAGCGGGAGTCAAAGAGACCCAGTACTTC. It is translated as CASSTPGLAGVKETQYF. Full variable domain (missing parts from reference TRBV2 and TRBJ2-5): EPEVTQTPSHQVTQMGQEVILRCVPISNHLYFYWYRQILGQKVEFLVSFYNNEISEKSEIFDDQFSVERPDGSNFTLKIRSTKLEDSAMYFCASSTPGLAGVKETQYFGPGTRLLVL.

This clonotype was seen repeatedly, ten times or more. In DNA, the CDR3 is TGTGCCATCACTTTCCGGGACGTGGACGAAAAACTGTTTTTT. It yields the protein CAITFRDVDEKLFF. This sequence joins TRBV3-1 and TRBJ1-4; maybe TRBD1 (5 bases). V gave up 10 bases and J gave up 8 bases, with 20 bases separating them. Per the germline V gene, CDR1 is LGHDT and CDR2 is YNNKEL (reference sequence). CDR3 size: 14 residues.

This clonotype was seen a handful of times. As the CDR3 is not closed by the conserved phenylalanine or tryptophan, this likely results from a read error. This chain connects TRBV10-1 to TRBJ1-1; TRBD1 might be the D (5 bases). CDR3 length: 15 amino acids. Germline V gene sequence: CDR1 WNHNN, CDR2 SYGVQD (reference sequence). V lost 4 bases, J lost 4 bases, and 16 bases lay in between. The CDR3 protein is CASSGRPGRCTEAFL. CDR3 nucleotides: TGCGCCAGCAGTGGCCGTCCAGGGCGATGCACTGAAGCTTTCCTT.

V gene TRBV19 combines with J gene TRBJ2-7, with TRBD1 matching 8 bases. Losses at the gene ends were 6 bases for V and 2 bases for J; bases not matched to a gene: 12. This CDR3 contains 16 residues. Germline CDR1 and CDR2: LNHDA and SQIVND (reference sequence). The CDR3 DNA sequence: TGTGCCAGTAGCGACGTCGACAGGGGCTCTACCTACGAGCAGTACTTC. It is translated as CASSDVDRGSTYEQYF.

This clonotype was recorded many times. The CDR3 protein is CASSPRKSLTANYGYTF. CDR3 bases: TGTGCCAGCAGCCCGAGAAAGAGCCTGACAGCTAACTATGGCTACACCTTC. This chain connects TRBV3-1 to TRBJ1-2; maybe TRBD1 (5 bases). Trimming took 4 bases from V and 0 from J, leaving 18 bases between them. Per the germline V gene, CDR1 is LGHDT and CDR2 is YNNKEL (reference sequence). This CDR3 contains 17 residues.

This clonotype has a count of ten or more. V and J are TRBV5-1 and TRBJ2-1, with unresolved D. This CDR3 spans 11 amino acids. With 5 bases removed from V and 9 bases from J, the gap between germline ends came to 9 bases. Germline V CDR1 and CDR2: SGHRS, YFSETQ. CDR3 bases: TGCGCCAGCAGAGTGGGAAGTGAGCAGTTCTTC. It translates to CASRVGSEQFF.

In its sample, this clonotype was seen many times. The gene calls are TRBV2 and TRBJ2-7, with TRBD2 identical over 8 bases. CDR1 is SNHLY, CDR2 FYNNEI, per germline. With V trimmed by 4 bases and J by 4 bases, 3 bases remained unmatched. The CDR3 is made up of 13 amino acids. The DNA of the CDR3 is TGTGCCAGCAGTGGGGGACTAGAGTACGAGCAGTACTTC. Translating gives CASSGGLEYEQYF.

This clonotype was detected many times. The chain joins TRBV20-1 to TRBJ2-7; D perhaps matches TRBD2 (6 bases). V shed 1 base and J shed 4 bases, with 8 bases lying between them. Per germline, CDR1 DFQATT and CDR2 SNEGSKA (reference sequence). The CDR3 runs 12 residues. This CDR3 reads CSARAGVYEQYF. In DNA, the CDR3 is TGCAGTGCTAGAGCGGGAGTTTACGAGCAGTACTTC.